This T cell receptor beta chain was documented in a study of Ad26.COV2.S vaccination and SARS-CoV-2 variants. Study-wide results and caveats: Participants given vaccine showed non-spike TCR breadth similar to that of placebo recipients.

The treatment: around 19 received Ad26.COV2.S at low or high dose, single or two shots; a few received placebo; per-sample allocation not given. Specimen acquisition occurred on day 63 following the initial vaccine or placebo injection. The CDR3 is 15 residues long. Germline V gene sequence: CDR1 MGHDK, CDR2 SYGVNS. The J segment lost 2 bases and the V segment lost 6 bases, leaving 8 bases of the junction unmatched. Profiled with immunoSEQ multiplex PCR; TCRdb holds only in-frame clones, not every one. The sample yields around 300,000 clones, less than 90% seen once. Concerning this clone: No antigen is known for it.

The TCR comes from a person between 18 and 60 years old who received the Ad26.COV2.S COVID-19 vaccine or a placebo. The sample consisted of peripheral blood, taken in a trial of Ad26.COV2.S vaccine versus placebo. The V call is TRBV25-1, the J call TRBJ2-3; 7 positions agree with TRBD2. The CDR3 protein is CASRRGGRITDTQYF. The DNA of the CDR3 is TGTGCCAGCAGGAGGGGCGGGAGAATCACAGATACGCAGTATTTT.